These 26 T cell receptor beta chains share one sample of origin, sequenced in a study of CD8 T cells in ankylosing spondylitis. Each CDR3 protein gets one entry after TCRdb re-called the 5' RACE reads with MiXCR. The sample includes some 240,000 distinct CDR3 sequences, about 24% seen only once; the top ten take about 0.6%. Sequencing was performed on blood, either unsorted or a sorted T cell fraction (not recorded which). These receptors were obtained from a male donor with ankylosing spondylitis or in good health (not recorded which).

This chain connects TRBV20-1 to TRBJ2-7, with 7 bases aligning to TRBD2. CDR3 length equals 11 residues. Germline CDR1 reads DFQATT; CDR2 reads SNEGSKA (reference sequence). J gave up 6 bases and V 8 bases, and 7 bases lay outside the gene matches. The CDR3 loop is CSTWGGGEQYF. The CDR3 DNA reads TGCAGTACTTGGGGGGGTGGCGAGCAGTACTTC.

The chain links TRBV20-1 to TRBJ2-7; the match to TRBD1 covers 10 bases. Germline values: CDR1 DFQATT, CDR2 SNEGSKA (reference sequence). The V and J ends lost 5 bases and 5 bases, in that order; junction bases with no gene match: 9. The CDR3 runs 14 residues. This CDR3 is CSASNRDRGNEQYF. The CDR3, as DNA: TGCAGTGCTTCGAACCGGGACAGGGGAAACGAGCAGTACTTC.

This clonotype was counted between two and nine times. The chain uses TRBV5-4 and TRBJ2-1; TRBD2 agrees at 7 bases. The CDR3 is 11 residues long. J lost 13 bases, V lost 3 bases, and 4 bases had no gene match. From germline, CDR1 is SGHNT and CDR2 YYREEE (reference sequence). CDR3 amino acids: CASSSSGEQFF. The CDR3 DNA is TGTGCCAGCAGCTCCAGCGGGGAACAGTTCTTC.

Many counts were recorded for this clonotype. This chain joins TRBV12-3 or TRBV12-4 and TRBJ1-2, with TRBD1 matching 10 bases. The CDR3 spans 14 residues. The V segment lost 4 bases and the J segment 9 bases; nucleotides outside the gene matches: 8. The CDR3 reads CASSSGQGVGSYTF. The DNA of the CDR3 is TGTGCCAGCAGTTCTGGACAGGGGGTTGGTAGCTACACCTTC.

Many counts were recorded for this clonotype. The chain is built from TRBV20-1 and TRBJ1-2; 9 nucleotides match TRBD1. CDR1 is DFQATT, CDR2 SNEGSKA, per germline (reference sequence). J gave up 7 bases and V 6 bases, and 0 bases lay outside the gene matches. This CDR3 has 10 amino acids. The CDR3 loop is CSAQGAGYTF. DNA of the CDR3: TGCAGTGCACAGGGGGCTGGCTACACCTTC.

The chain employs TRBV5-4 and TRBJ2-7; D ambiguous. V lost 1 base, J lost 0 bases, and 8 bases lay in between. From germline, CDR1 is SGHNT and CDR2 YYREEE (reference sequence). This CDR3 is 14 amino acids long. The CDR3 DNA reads TGTGCCAGCAGCTTGAAGGCTTCCTCCTACGAGCAGTACTTC. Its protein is CASSLKASSYEQYF. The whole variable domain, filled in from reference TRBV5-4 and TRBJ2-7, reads ETGVTQSPTHLIKTRGQQVTLRCSSQSGHNTVSWYQQALGQGPQFIFQYYREEENGRGNFPPRFSGLQFPNYSSELNVNALELDDSALYLCASSLKASSYEQYFGPGTRLTVT.

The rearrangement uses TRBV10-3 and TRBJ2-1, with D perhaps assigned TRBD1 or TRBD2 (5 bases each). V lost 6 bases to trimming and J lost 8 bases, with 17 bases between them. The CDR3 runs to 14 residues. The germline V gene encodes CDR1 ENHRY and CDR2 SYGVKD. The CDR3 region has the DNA TGTGCCATCAGACTGGGGACCGCTTGGGATGAGCAGTTCTTC. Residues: CAIRLGTAWDEQFF.

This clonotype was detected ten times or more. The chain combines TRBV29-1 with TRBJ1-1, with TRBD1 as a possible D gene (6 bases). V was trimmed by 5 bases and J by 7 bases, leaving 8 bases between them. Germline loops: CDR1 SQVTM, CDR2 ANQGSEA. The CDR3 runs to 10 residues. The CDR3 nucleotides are TGCAGCGTTCAGGGGCTTGAAGCTTTCTTT. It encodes CSVQGLEAFF.

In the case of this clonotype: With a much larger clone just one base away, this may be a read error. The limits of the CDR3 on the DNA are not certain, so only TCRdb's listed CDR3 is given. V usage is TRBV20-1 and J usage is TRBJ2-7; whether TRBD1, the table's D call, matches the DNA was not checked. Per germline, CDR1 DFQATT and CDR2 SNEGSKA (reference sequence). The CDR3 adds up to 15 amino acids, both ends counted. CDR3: CSAVGTGALGYEHYF.

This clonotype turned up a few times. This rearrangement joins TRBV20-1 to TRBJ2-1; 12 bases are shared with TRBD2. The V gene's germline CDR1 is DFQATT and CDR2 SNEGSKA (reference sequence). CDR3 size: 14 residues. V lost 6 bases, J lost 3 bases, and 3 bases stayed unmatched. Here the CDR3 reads CSAPTSGGYNEQFF. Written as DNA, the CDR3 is TGCAGTGCACCGACTAGCGGGGGCTACAATGAGCAGTTCTTC.

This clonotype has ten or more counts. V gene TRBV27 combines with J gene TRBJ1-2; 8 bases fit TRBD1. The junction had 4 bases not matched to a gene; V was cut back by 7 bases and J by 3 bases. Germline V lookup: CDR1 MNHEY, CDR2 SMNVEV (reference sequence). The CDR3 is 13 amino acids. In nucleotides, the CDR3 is TGTGCCAGCAAAGGACAGGGCGACTATGGCTACACCTTC. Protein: CASKGQGDYGYTF.

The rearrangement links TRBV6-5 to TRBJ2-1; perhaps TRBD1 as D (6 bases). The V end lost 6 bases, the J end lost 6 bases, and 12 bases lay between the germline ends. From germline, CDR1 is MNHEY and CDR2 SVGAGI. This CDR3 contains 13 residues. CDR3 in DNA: TGTGCCAGCAGCTATAAGGGGGTCAATGAGCAGTTCTTC. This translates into CASSYKGVNEQFF.

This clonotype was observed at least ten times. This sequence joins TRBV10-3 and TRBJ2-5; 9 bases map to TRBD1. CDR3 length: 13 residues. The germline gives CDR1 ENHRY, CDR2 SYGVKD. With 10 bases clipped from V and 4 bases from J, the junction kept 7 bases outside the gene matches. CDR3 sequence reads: CATLQGAGETQYF. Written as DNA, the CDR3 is TGTGCCACCCTACAGGGGGCGGGAGAGACCCAGTACTTC.

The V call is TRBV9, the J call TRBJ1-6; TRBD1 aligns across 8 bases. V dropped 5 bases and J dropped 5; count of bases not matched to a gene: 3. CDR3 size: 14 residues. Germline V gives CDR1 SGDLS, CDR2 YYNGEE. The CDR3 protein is CASRGQANNSPLHF. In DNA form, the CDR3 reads TGTGCCAGCAGGGGACAGGCGAATAATTCACCCCTCCACTTT. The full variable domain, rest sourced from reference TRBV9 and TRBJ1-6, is DSGVTQTPKHLITATGQRVTLRCSPRSGDLSVYWYQQSLDQGLQFLIQYYNGEERAKGNILERFSAQQFPDLHSELNLSSLELGDSALYFCASRGQANNSPLHFGNGTRLTVT.

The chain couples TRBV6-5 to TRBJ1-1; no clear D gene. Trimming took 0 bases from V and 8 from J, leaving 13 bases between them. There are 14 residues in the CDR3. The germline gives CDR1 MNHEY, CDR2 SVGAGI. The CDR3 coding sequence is TGTGCCAGCAGTTACTCGTCGGTGTACTTGGAAGCTTTCTTT. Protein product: CASSYSSVYLEAFF.

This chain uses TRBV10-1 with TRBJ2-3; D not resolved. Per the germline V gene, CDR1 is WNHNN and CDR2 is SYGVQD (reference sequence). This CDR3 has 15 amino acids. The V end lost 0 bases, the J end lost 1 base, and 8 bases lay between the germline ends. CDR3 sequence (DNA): TGCGCCAGCAGTGAGTCCGTATCCGGCACAGATACGCAGTATTTT. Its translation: CASSESVSGTDTQYF.

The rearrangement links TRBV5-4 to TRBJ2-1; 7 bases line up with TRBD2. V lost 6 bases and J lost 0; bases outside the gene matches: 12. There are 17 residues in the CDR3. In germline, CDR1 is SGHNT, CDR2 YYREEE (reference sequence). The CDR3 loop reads CASTPRRAGDSYNEQFF. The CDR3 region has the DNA TGTGCCAGCACCCCCAGGCGGGCGGGGGACTCCTACAATGAGCAGTTCTTC. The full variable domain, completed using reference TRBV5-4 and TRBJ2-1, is ETGVTQSPTHLIKTRGQQVTLRCSSQSGHNTVSWYQQALGQGPQFIFQYYREEENGRGNFPPRFSGLQFPNYSSELNVNALELDDSALYLCASTPRRAGDSYNEQFFGPGTRLTVL.

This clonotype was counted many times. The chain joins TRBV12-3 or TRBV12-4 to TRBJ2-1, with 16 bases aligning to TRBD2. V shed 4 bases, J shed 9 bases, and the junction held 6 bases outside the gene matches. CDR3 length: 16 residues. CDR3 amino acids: CASSSSGTSGGGEQFF. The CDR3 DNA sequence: TGTGCCAGCAGTTCATCCGGGACTAGCGGGGGGGGTGAGCAGTTCTTC.

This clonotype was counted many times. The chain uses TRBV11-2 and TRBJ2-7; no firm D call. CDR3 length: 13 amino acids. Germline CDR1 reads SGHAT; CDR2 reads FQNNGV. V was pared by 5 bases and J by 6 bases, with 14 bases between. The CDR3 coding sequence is TGTGCCAGCAGCAGTTCAGCTCGTAGCGAGCAGTACTTC. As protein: CASSSSARSEQYF.

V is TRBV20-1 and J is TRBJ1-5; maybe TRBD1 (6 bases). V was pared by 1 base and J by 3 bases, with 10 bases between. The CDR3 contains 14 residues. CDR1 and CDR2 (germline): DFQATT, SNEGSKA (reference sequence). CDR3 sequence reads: CSARAGQINQPQHF. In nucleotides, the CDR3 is TGCAGTGCTAGAGCGGGACAAATCAATCAGCCCCAGCATTTT.

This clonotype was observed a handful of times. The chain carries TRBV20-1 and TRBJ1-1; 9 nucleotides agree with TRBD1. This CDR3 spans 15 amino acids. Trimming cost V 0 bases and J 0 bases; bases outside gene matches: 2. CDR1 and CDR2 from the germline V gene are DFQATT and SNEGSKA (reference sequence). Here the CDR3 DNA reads TGCAGTGCTAGAGACAGGGACAGGGTGAACACTGAAGCTTTCTTT. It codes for CSARDRDRVNTEAFF.

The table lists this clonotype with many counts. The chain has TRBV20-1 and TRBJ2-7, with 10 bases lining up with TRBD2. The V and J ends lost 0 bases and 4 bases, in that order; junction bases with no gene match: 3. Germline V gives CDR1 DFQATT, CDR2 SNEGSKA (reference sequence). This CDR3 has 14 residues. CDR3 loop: CSARDPSGGYEQYF. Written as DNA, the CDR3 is TGCAGTGCTAGAGATCCTAGCGGGGGTTACGAGCAGTACTTC.

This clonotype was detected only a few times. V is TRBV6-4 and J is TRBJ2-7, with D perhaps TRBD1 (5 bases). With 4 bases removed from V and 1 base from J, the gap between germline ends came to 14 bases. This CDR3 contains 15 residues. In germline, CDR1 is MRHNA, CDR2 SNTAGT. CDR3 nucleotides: TGTGCCAGCAGTGTCCAAAGGACAATGTCCTACGAGCAGTACTTC. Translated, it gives CASSVQRTMSYEQYF.

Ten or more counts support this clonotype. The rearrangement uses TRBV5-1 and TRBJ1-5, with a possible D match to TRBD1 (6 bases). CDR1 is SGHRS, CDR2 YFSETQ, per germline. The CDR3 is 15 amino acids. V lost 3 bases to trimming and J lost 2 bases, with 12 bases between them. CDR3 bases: TGCGCCAGCAGCTGGGACGGGGGCGGCAATCAGCCCCAGCATTTT. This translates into CASSWDGGGNQPQHF.

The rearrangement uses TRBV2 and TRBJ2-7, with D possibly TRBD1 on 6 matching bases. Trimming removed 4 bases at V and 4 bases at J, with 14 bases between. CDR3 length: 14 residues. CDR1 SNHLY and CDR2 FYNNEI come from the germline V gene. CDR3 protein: CASSARQVAYEQYF. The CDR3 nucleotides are TGTGCCAGCAGTGCAAGACAGGTAGCGTACGAGCAGTACTTC. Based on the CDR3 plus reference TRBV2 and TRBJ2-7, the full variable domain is EPEVTQTPSHQVTQMGQEVILRCVPISNHLYFYWYRQILGQKVEFLVSFYNNEISEKSEIFDDQFSVERPDGSNFTLKIRSTKLEDSAMYFCASSARQVAYEQYFGPGTRLTVT.

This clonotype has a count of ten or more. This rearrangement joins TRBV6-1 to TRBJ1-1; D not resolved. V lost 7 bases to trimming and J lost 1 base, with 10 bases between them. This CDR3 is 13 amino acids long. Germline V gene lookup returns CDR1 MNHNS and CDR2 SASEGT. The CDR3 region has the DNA TGTGCCAGCACATCCCAGGCGAACACTGAAGCTTTCTTT. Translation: CASTSQANTEAFF.